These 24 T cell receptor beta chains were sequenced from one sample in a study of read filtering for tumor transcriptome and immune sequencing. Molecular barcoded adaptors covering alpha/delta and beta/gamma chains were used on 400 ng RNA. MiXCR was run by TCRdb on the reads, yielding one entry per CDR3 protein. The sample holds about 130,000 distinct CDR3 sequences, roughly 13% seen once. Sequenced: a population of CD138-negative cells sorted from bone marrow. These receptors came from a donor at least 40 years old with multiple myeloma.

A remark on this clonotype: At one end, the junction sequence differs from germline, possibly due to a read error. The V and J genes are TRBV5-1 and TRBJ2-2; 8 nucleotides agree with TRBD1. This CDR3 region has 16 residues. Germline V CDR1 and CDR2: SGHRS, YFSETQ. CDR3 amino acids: CASSLSQTGDTGELFF. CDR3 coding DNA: TGCGCCAGCAGTCTCAGCCAGACAGGGGACACCGGGGAGCTGTTCTTT.

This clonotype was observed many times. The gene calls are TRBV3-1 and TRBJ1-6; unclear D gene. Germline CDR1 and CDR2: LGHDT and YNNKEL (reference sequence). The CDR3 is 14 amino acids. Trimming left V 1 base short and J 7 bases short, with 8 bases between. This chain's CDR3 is CASSQAGENSPLHF. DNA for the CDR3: TGTGCCAGCAGCCAAGCTGGGGAGAATTCACCCCTCCACTTT.

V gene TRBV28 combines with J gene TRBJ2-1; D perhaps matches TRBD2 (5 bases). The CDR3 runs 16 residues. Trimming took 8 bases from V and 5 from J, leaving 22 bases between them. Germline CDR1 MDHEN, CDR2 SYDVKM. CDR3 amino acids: CASGRGSGRVNNEQFF. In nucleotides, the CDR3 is TGTGCCAGCGGACGAGGGTCTGGGCGAGTAAACAATGAGCAGTTCTTC.

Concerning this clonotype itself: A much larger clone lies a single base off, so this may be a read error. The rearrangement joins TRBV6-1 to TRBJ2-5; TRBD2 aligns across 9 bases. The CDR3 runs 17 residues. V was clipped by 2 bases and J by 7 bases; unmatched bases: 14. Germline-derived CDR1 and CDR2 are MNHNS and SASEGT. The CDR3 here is CASSERLRGGVEGTQYF. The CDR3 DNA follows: TGTGCCAGCAGTGAAAGATTGCGGGGGGGCGTAGAAGGGACCCAGTACTTC.

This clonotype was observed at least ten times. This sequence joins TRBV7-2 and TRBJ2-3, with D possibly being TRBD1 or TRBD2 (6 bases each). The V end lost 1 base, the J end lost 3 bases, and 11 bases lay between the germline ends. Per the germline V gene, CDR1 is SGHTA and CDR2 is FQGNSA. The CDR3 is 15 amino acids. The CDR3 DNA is TGTGCCAGCAGCTTAGTGGGCGGGACAACAGATACGCAGTATTTT. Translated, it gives CASSLVGGTTDTQYF. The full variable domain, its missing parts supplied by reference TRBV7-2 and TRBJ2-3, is GAGVSQSPSNKVTEKGKDVELRCDPISGHTALYWYRQSLGQGLEFLIYFQGNSAPDKSGLPSDRFSAERTGGSVSTLTIQRTQQEDSAVYLCASSLVGGTTDTQYFGPGTRLTVL.

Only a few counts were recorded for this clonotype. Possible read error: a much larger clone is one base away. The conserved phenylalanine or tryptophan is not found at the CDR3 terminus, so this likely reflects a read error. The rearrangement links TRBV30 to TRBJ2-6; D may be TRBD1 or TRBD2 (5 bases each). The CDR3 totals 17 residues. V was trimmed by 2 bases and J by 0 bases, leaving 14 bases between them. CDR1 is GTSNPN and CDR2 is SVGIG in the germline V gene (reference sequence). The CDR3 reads CAWSKSRGRSGANVLTS. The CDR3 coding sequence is TGTGCCTGGAGTAAATCCCGGGGCCGCTCTGGGGCCAACGTCCTGACTTCC.

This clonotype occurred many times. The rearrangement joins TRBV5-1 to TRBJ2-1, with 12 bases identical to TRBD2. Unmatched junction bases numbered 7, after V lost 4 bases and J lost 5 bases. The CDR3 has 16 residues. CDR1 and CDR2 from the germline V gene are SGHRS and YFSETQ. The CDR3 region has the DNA TGCGCCAGCAGCGTACTAGCGGGGGGCCAGAACAATGAGCAGTTCTTC. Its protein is CASSVLAGGQNNEQFF.

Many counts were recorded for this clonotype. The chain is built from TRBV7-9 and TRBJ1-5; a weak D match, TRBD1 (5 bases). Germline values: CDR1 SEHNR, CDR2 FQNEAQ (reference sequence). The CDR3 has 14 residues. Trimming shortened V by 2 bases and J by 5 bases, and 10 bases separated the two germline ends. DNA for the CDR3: TGTGCCAGCAGCTTACAGGGCGGGGATCAGCCCCAGCATTTT. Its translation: CASSLQGGDQPQHF.

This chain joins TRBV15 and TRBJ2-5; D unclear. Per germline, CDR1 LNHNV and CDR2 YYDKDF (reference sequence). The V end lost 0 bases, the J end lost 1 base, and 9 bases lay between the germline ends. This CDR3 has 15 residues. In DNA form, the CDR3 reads TGTGCCACCAGCAGAGATGTGCAAAGCCAAGAGACCCAGTACTTC. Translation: CATSRDVQSQETQYF.

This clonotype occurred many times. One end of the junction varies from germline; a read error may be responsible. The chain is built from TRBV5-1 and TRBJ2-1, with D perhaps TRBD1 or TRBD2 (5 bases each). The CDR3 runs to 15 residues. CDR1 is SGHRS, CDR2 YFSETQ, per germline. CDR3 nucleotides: TGTGCCAGCAGCTTGGGGGAGAGCTCCTACAATGAGCAGTTCTTC. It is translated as CASSLGESSYNEQFF.

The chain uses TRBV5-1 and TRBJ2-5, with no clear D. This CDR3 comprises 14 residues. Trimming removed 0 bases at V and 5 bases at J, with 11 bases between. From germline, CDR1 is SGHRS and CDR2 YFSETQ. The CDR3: CASSLAPGRETQYF. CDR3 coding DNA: TGCGCCAGCAGCTTGGCGCCAGGACGGGAGACCCAGTACTTC. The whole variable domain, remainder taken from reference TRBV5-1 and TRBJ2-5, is KAGVTQTPRYLIKTRGQQVTLSCSPISGHRSVSWYQQTPGQGLQFLFEYFSETQRNKGNFPGRFSGRQFSNSRSEMNVSTLELGDSALYLCASSLAPGRETQYFGPGTRLLVL.

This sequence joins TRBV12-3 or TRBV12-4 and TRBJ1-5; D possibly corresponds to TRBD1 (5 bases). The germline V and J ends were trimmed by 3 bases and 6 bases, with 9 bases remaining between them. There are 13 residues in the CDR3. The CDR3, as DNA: TGTGCCAGCAGTTTCGGGGCGAGTCAGCCCCAGCATTTT. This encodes CASSFGASQPQHF.

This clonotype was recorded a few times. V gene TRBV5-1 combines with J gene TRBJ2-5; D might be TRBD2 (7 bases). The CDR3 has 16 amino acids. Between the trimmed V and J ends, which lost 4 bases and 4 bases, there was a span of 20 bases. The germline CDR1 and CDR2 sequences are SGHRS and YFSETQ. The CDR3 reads CASSPEGGREGETQYF. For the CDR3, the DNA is TGCGCCAGCAGCCCTGAGGGGGGGCGCGAGGGAGAGACCCAGTACTTC.

Here the CDR3 DNA reads TGTGCCAGCAGCTTAGGTCTTTCTGAGGCGGAAGAGACCCAGTACTTC. Its protein product is CASSLGLSEAEETQYF. The chain combines TRBV11-2 with TRBJ2-5; no firm D call. Germline CDR1 and CDR2: SGHAT and FQNNGV. The CDR3 totals 16 residues. V lost 1 base, J lost 3 bases, and 15 bases lay in between. Drawing the rest from reference TRBV11-2 and TRBJ2-5, the complete variable domain is EAGVAQSPRYKIIEKRQSVAFWCNPISGHATLYWYQQILGQGPKLLIQFQNNGVVDDSQLPKDRFSAERLKGVDSTLKIQPAKLEDSAVYLCASSLGLSEAEETQYFGPGTRLLVL.

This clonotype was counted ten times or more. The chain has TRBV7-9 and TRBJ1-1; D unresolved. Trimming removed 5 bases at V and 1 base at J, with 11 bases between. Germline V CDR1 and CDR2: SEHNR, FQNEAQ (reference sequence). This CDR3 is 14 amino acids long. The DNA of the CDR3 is TGTGCCAGCAGCCCACAGCGGGGGAACACTGAAGCTTTCTTT. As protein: CASSPQRGNTEAFF.

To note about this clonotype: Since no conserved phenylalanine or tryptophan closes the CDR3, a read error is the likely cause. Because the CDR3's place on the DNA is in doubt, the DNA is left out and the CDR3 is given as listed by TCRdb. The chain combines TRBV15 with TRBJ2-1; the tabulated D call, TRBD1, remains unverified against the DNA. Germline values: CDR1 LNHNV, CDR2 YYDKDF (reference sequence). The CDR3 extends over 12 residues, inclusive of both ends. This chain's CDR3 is CATSMRDGEQIY.

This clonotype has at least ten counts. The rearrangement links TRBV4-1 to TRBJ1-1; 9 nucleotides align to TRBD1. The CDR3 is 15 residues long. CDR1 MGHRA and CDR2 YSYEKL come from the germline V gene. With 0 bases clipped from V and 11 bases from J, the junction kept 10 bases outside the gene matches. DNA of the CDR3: TGCGCCAGCAGCCAAGATCACGGGACAGGGTTTTCGGCTTTCTTT. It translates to CASSQDHGTGFSAFF.

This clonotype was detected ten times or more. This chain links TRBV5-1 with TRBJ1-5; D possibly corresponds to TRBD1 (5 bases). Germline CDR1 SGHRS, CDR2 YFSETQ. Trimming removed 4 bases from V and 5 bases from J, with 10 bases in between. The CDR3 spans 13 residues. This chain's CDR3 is CASSRDGYQPQHF. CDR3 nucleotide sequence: TGCGCCAGCAGCCGGGACGGATATCAGCCCCAGCATTTT.

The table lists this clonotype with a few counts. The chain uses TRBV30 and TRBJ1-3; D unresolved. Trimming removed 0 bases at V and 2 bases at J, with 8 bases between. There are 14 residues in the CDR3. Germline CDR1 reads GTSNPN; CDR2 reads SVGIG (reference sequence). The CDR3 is CAWSVKGPGNTIYF. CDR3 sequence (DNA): TGTGCCTGGAGTGTAAAGGGTCCTGGAAACACCATATATTTT.

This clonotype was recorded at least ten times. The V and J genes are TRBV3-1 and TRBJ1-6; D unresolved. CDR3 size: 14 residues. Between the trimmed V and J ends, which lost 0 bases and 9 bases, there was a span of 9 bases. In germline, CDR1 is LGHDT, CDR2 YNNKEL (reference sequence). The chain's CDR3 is CASSQDDTVSPLHF. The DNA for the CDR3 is TGTGCCAGCAGCCAAGATGATACCGTTTCACCCCTCCACTTT.

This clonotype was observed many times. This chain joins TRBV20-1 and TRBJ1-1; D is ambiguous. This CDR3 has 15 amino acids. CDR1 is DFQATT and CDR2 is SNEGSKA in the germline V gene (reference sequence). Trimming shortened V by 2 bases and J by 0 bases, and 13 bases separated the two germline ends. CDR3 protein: CSARPRSPLNTEAFF. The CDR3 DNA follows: TGCAGTGCTAGACCACGGTCCCCTCTGAACACTGAAGCTTTCTTT.

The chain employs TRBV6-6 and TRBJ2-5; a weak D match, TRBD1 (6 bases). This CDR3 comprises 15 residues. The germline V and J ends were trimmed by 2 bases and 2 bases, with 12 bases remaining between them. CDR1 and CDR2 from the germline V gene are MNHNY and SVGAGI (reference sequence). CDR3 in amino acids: CASSYPGQSQETQYF. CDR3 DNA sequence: TGTGCCAGCAGTTACCCCGGACAGTCACAAGAGACCCAGTACTTC.

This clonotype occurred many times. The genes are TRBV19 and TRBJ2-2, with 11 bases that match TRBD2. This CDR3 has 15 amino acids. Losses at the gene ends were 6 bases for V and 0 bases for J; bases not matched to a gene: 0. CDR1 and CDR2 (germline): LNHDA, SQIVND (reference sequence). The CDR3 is CASRGLAANTGELFF. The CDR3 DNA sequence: TGTGCCAGTAGGGGACTAGCGGCGAACACCGGGGAGCTGTTTTTT.

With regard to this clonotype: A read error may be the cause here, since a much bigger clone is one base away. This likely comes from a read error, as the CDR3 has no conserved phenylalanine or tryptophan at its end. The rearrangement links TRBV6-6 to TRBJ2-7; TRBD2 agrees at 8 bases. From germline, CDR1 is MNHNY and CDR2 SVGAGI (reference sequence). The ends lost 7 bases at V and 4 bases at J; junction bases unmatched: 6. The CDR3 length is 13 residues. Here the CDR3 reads CASTEREPYEQYL. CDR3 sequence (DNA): TGTGCCAGCACAGAGCGGGAGCCGTACGAGCAGTACCTC.